This TCR beta chain derives from a study of high-grade serous ovarian cancer treatment subgroups (dated by TCRdb to the early 2020s). At the level of the whole study: Sequencing yielded a mean of 14,192 reads and around 7,000 unique TCR beta rearrangements per sample. Under a laparoscopic triage algorithm, patients with high-grade serous ovarian cancer were grouped by complete gross resection or by neoadjuvant chemotherapy response, and the study profiled the TCR beta repertoires of these patients. The approximately 30-patient cohort included approximately 10 patients with no residual disease after primary surgery (R0), approximately 10 excellent NACT responders, and approximately 10 poor NACT responders. Each patient contributed one primary tumor and two metastatic tumor samples, giving approximately 91 samples in total.

Comment on this clone: What this receptor recognizes is not known. A junction boundary mismatches the germline segment, possibly from a read error.

Tumor samples were collected prior to definitive surgery or chemotherapy. Genomic DNA was extracted by the MD Anderson Biospecimen Extraction Resource, and TCR sequencing was done by the MD Anderson Cancer Genomics Laboratory. Points the paper makes about the study in general: TCR clonal relatedness correlated positively with neoantigen level and, by trend, with copy number variation and mutation load from whole-genome sequencing. Spatial information was not captured by bulk tumor TCR sequencing, so insight into HGSC tumor complexity and diversity was limited. Tumors from the same patient had repertoire similarity ranging from roughly 0.1 to 0.85, while tumors from different patients showed almost no similarity. TCR repertoire analyses were focused on CDR3, and CDR1 and CDR2 were not analyzed.

CDR1 and CDR2, per the germline V gene, are MGHRA and YSYEKL. From cysteine to phenylalanine, the CDR3 is 13 amino acids long. The only DNA kept is the CDR3, 39 bases in frame from the first base. High-throughput TCR profiling via ImmunoSEQ was performed on the 80 to 100 tumor samples. Concerning the study's data processing: To measure repertoire diversity, the metrics used were richness (unique productive sequences), clonality, evenness and relatedness, and the Bhattacharyya coefficient was used to assess similarity between samples. A sensitivity analysis excluded TCRs with fewer than two reads and gave consistent conclusions. The clones in this table, taken by TCRdb from immuneACCESS, are in-frame only. Not every clone is retained; where verified, under half of the shortfall comes from an unresolved V gene, and the cause of the rest is unknown. For V, J and clone size, that table is used; D and trimming come from the DNA. Within this sample are roughly 4,800 clones, with roughly two thirds of them counted one time only. The ten largest clonotypes hold approximately 10% of the sample.

This sequence was found in a human donor with high-grade serous ovarian cancer. Sequenced: tumor tissue. The receptor chain draws on TRBV4-1 and TRBJ1-1, with the D gene call left open. The DNA sequence is as follows: TGCACCAGCAGCTACTGGGGAGGAACTGAAGCTTTCTTT. This sequence encodes CTSSYWGGTEAFF.